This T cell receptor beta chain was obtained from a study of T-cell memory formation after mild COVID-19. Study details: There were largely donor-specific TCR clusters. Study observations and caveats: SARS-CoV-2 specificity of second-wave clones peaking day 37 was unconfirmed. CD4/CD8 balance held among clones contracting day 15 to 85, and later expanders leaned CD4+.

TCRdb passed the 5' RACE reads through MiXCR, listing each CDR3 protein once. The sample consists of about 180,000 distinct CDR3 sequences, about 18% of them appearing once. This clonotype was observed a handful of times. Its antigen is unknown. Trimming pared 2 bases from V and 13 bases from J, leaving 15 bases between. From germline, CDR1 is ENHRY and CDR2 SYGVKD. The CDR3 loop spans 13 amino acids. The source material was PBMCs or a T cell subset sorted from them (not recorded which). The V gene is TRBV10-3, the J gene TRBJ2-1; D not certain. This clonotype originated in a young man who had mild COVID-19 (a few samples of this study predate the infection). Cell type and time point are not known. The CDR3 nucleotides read TGTGCCATCAGTGAGGTCCCAGATGCAGCACAGTTCTTC. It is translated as CAISEVPDAAQFF.